In its sample, the clone carrying this T cell receptor (beta chain) was seen a few times. The antigen is unknown. The data are from a study of T-cell reconstitution after alpha-beta-depleted transplantation in children. Whole-study results and caveats: About two months after transplant, alpha-beta T cells reportedly came from several hundred expanded graft clones. Counts and diversity of T cells one year after transplant came mostly from newly produced T cells. From surviving recipient T cells and thymic progenitors came the high day-60 TCRbeta diversity observed in some patients.

Molecular barcoding with unique molecular identifiers was used for the TCRbeta library. MiXCR was run by TCRdb on the PCR reads, yielding one entry per CDR3 protein. The table lists hundreds of thousands of distinct CDR3 sequences, approximately 15% of them singletons. Germline CDR1 reads SNHLY; CDR2 reads FYNNEI. This CDR3 region has 15 residues. With V trimmed by 9 bases and J by 3 bases, 11 bases remained unmatched. The rearrangement joins TRBV2 to TRBJ2-1; 7 bases map to TRBD2. The specimen was PBMCs, mostly from graft donor cells, collected 360 days after TCRalphabeta/CD19-depleted stem cell transplant. This TCR was recovered from a male patient between 2 and 15 years old who had a stem cell transplant for acute lymphoblastic leukemia, so the T cells may come from the graft donor. The chain's CDR3 is CARTGTKGNYNEQFF. The CDR3 DNA reads TGTGCCAGGACCGGGACTAAGGGTAACTACAATGAGCAGTTCTTC.